This passage covers 14 T cell receptor beta chains from one sample sequenced in a study of blood T cell repertoires in COVID-19. Clones were read by immunoSEQ multiplex PCR, and TCRdb kept only the in-frame ones, dropping some. Among 310,000 or so clones listed, about 90% were seen once. Material: PBMCs or T cells enriched from blood (not recorded which). The receptors derive from a woman aged 18-29 years with acute COVID-19.

This clone was counted only a few times. The CDR3 does not end in the conserved phenylalanine or tryptophan, so this is likely a read error. Because the CDR3's place on the DNA is in doubt, the DNA is left out and the CDR3 is given as listed by TCRdb. The chain uses TRBV19 and TRBJ2-7; TRBD2, the table's D call, lacks a check against the DNA. The germline gives CDR1 LNHDA, CDR2 SQIVND (reference sequence). Counting both end residues, the CDR3 totals 12 amino acids. The CDR3 loop is CASSAPAARLYP.

In DNA form, the CDR3 reads TGTGCCAGCAGCGATATAGCGGGAAGGCCACCTACCGAGCAGTACTTC. This codes for CASSDIAGRPPTEQYF. The chain joins TRBV7-9 to TRBJ2-7; 8 bases agree with TRBD2. With 5 bases clipped from V and 6 bases from J, the junction kept 15 bases outside the gene matches. The germline CDR1 and CDR2 sequences are SEHNR and FQNEAQ (reference sequence). This CDR3 contains 16 residues.

V and J are TRBV4-1 and TRBJ2-1; 15 nucleotides align to TRBD2. This CDR3 comprises 19 residues. V dropped 5 bases and J dropped 0; count of bases not matched to a gene: 8. Germline CDR1 MGHRA, CDR2 YSYEKL. The CDR3 reads CASSFRTSGRGSSYNEQFF. The CDR3, as DNA: TGCGCCAGCAGCTTCCGGACTAGCGGGAGGGGGAGCTCCTACAATGAGCAGTTCTTC.

The chain links TRBV7-2 to TRBJ2-2, with D tentatively TRBD2 (5 bases). With 0 bases removed from V and 3 bases from J, the gap between germline ends came to 8 bases. This CDR3 comprises 15 residues. Germline V gene data show CDR1 as SGHTA and CDR2 as FQGNSA. CDR3 DNA: TGTGCCAGCAGCTTAGCTAGGGAGTACACCGGGGAGCTGTTTTTT. The encoded protein is CASSLAREYTGELFF.

The rearrangement uses TRBV5-1 and TRBJ1-1, with 8 bases aligning to TRBD1. Germline V CDR1 and CDR2: SGHRS, YFSETQ. CDR3 length: 15 amino acids. After removal of 1 base from V and 2 bases from J, the junction contained 4 bases not matched to a gene. CDR3 sequence (DNA): TGCGCCAGCAGCTTGAGACAGGGGAGAAACACTGAAGCTTTCTTT. Its translation is CASSLRQGRNTEAFF.

The V gene is TRBV12-3 or TRBV12-4, the J gene TRBJ1-1; 7 nucleotides match TRBD1. This CDR3 comprises 13 residues. The junction had 7 bases not matched to a gene; V was cut back by 6 bases and J by 6 bases. The CDR3 loop is CASRDTGAPEAFF. The CDR3 DNA follows: TGTGCCAGCAGAGATACAGGGGCCCCTGAAGCTTTCTTT.

The genes are TRBV9 and TRBJ2-1, with TRBD1 identical over 9 bases. Trimming cost V 1 base and J 6 bases; bases outside gene matches: 5. Germline CDR1 SGDLS, CDR2 YYNGEE. The CDR3 contains 15 residues. The CDR3 region is CASSVYRQGGNEQFF. CDR3 sequence (DNA): TGTGCCAGCAGCGTATATAGACAGGGGGGCAATGAGCAGTTCTTC.

In this sample, this clone turned up once. The rearrangement joins TRBV10-3 to TRBJ2-7; TRBD2 might be the D (7 bases). CDR1 and CDR2 (germline): ENHRY, SYGVKD. The V and J ends lost 6 bases and 0 bases respectively, with 15 bases between them. This CDR3 has 15 residues. The CDR3 sequence is CAIRGGGSYSYEQYF. DNA of the CDR3: TGTGCCATCAGGGGGGGCGGGAGCTACTCCTACGAGCAGTACTTC.

The CDR3 spells CASSRPGLGELFF. In nucleotides, the CDR3 is TGTGCCAGCAGCCGACCAGGGCTCGGGGAGCTGTTTTTT. V gene TRBV11-3 combines with J gene TRBJ2-2; D is perhaps TRBD1 (5 bases). Per the germline V gene, CDR1 is SGHNT and CDR2 is YENEEA. The CDR3 runs 13 residues. Trimming cost V 5 bases and J 7 bases, with 11 bases left between them.

The chain joins TRBV11-2 to TRBJ1-3; 9 nucleotides align to TRBD1. The CDR3 runs to 16 residues. The J segment lost 0 bases and the V segment lost 5 bases, leaving 5 bases of the junction unmatched. Germline CDR1 and CDR2: SGHAT and FQNNGV. DNA of the CDR3: TGTGCCAGCAGCCCCGGGACAGGGAGCTCTGGAAACACCATATATTTT. Translation gives CASSPGTGSSGNTIYF.

The chain combines TRBV18 with TRBJ2-2, with 13 bases aligning to TRBD2. This CDR3 is 16 amino acids long. The ends lost 1 base at V and 4 bases at J; junction bases unmatched: 0. Germline assignment: CDR1 KGHSH and CDR2 LQKENI. In nucleotides, the CDR3 is TGTGCCAGCTCACCACGGACTAGCGGGGGCACCGGGGAGCTGTTTTTT. Protein product: CASSPRTSGGTGELFF.

This clone was found a few times. The CDR3 protein is CASSRPGAGNTIYF. In DNA form, the CDR3 reads TGCGCCAGCAGCCGACCTGGTGCAGGCAACACCATATATTTT. The genes are TRBV4-1 and TRBJ1-3; D unresolved. The V and J ends lost 4 bases and 7 bases respectively, with 14 bases between them. The CDR3 loop spans 14 amino acids. Germline V lookup: CDR1 MGHRA, CDR2 YSYEKL.

J is TRBJ1-2 and V is TRBV7-3; TRBD1 matches 7 bases. Trimming at V came to 5 bases and at J to 3 bases, leaving 6 bases not matched to a gene. Germline-derived CDR1 and CDR2 are SGHTA and FQGTGA. The CDR3 covers 14 residues. Written as DNA, the CDR3 is TGTGCCAGCAGCCCTGGTGGGACAGACTATGGCTACACCTTC. Protein sequence: CASSPGGTDYGYTF.

The genes are TRBV28 and TRBJ2-4, with 7 positions matching TRBD1. Germline CDR1 is MDHEN and CDR2 is SYDVKM. The CDR3 loop spans 12 amino acids. The J segment lost 6 bases and the V segment lost 7 bases, leaving 3 bases of the junction unmatched. The CDR3 DNA reads TGTGCCAGCACCGGGGACAGAAACATTCAGTACTTC. The encoded protein is CASTGDRNIQYF.